These 4 T cell receptor beta chains were all obtained from the same sample, sequenced in a study of T cells after yellow fever vaccination. MiXCR, applied by TCRdb to the 5' RACE reads, yields one record per CDR3 protein. The profile shows approximately 580,000 distinct CDR3 sequences, approximately 16% of them singletons. Specimen: PBMCs, collected around 5 days after the first yellow fever vaccination. The receptors were sampled from a man younger than 35 who received the YFV17D yellow fever vaccine.

The chain combines TRBV10-3 with TRBJ2-7; 10 bases match TRBD1. CDR1 is ENHRY and CDR2 is SYGVKD in the germline V gene. The ends lost 11 bases at V and 3 bases at J; junction bases unmatched: 7. This CDR3 is built from 13 residues. The CDR3 loop reads CAASRDRGYEQYF. The CDR3 DNA is TGTGCCGCTAGCCGGGACAGGGGCTACGAGCAGTACTTC.

This chain connects TRBV5-1 to TRBJ2-2; a weak D match, TRBD2 (7 bases). CDR3 length: 17 amino acids. Germline V gene sequence: CDR1 SGHRS, CDR2 YFSETQ. Trimming stripped 4 bases from V and 5 bases from J, with 21 bases between. The CDR3 spells CASSLHQGGGETGELFF. The CDR3 coding sequence is TGCGCCAGCAGCCTACACCAGGGCGGGGGCGAAACCGGGGAGCTGTTTTTT.

The rearrangement links TRBV5-4 to TRBJ2-3; 8 nucleotides align to TRBD1. This CDR3 contains 14 residues. Germline CDR1 SGHNT, CDR2 YYREEE (reference sequence). V trimming: 4 bases; J trimming: 6 bases; junction bases outside the gene matches: 7. CDR3 protein: CASSKEQGGDTQYF. In DNA form, the CDR3 reads TGTGCCAGCAGCAAGGAACAGGGGGGCGATACGCAGTATTTT.

Only a few counts were recorded for this clonotype. The CDR3 loop is CASSRGKGLLISKTQYF. In DNA form, the CDR3 reads TGTGCCAGCAGCCGAGGCAAGGGACTCCTAATCTCGAAGACCCAGTACTTC. The chain employs TRBV7-2 and TRBJ2-5; maybe TRBD2 (6 bases). In germline, CDR1 is SGHTA, CDR2 FQGNSA. CDR3 length: 17 residues. V lost 5 bases and J 6 bases, leaving 25 bases between the germline ends. The full variable domain, rest sourced from reference TRBV7-2 and TRBJ2-5, is GAGVSQSPSNKVTEKGKDVELRCDPISGHTALYWYRQSLGQGLEFLIYFQGNSAPDKSGLPSDRFSAERTGGSVSTLTIQRTQQEDSAVYLCASSRGKGLLISKTQYFGPGTRLLVL.